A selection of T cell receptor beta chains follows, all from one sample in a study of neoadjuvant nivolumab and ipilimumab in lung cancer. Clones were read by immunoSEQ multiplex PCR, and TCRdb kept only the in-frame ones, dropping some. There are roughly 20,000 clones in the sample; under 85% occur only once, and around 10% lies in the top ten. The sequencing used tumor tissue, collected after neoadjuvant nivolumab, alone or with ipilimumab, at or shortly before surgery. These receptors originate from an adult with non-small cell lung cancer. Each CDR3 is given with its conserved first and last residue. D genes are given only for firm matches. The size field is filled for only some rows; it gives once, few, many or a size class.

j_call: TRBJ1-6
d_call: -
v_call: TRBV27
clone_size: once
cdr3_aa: CASSSRVRIAYNSPLHF
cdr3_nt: TGTGCCAGCAGTTCCCGGGTCCGCATTGCCTATAATTCACCCCTCCACTTT

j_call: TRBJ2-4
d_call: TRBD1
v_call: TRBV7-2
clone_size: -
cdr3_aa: CASSLEGTGGSKNIQYF
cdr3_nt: TGTGCCAGCAGCTTAGAGGGGACAGGGGGATCCAAAAACATTCAGTACTTC

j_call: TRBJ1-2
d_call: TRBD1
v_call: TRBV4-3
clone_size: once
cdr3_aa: CASSQVDRDSDPGYTF
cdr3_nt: TGCGCCAGCAGCCAAGTTGACCGGGACAGCGATCCAGGCTACACCTTC

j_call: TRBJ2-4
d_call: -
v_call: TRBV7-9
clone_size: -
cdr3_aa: CASSTGSLAKNIQYF
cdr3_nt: TGTGCCAGCAGCACAGGATCACTAGCCAAAAACATTCAGTACTTC

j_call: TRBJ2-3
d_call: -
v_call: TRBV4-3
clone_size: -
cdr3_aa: CASSQDRKDTQYF
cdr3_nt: TGCGCCAGCAGCCAAGATAGGAAAGATACGCAGTATTTT

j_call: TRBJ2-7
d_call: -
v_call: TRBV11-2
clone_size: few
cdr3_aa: CASSLSVDGEQYF
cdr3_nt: TGTGCCAGCAGCTTATCGGTAGATGGCGAGCAGTACTTC

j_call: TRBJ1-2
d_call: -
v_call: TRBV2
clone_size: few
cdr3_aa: CASNPQGPYGYTF
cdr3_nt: TGTGCCAGCAACCCCCAGGGCCCCTATGGCTACACCTTC

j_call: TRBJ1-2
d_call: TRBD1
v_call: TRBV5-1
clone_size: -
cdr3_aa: CASSPAGQTGYTF
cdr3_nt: TGCGCCAGCAGCCCCGCGGGACAGACAGGCTACACCTTC

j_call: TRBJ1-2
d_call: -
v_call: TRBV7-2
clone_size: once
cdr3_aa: CASSPTGGTNYGYTF
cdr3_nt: TGTGCCAGCAGCCCGACAGGTGGAACTAACTATGGCTACACCTTC

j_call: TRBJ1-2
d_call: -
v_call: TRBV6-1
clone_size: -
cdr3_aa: CASSPKVAANYGYTF
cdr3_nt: TGTGCCAGCAGCCCAAAGGTGGCAGCTAACTATGGCTACACCTTC

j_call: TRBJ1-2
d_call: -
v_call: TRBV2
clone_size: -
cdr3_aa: CASRPANYGYTF
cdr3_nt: TGTGCCAGCCGTCCAGCTAACTATGGCTACACCTTC

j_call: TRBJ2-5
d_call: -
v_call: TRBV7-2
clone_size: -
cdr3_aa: CASSSMGRRTQYF
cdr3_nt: TGTGCCAGCAGCTCAATGGGACGGCGGACCCAGTACTTC

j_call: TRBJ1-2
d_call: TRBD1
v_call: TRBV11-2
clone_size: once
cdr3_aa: CASSLGTGGGYGYTF
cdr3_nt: TGTGCCAGCAGCTTAGGGACAGGGGGCGGCTATGGCTACACCTTC

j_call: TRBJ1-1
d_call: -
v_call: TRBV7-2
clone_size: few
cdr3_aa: CASSHTVTEAFF
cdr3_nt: TGTGCCAGCAGCCATACAGTCACTGAAGCTTTCTTT

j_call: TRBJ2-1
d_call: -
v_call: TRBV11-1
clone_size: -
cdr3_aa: CASSFAVGYNEQFF
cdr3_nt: TGTGCCAGCAGCTTCGCCGTAGGGTACAATGAGCAGTTCTTC

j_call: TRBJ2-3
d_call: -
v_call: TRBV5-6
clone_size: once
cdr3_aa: CASSWGLGDTDTQYF
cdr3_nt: TGTGCCAGCAGCTGGGGACTGGGAGACACAGATACGCAGTATTTT

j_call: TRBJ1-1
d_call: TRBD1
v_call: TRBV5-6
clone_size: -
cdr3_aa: CASSLTGRGTEAFF
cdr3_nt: TGTGCCAGCAGCCTGACAGGGCGGGGGACTGAAGCTTTCTTT